One sample yielded the 22 T cell receptor beta chains listed below, sequenced in a study of blood T cell repertoires in COVID-19. TCRdb's copy holds only in-frame clones and misses some; the assay was immunoSEQ multiplex PCR. The sample contains some 48,000 clones, approximately 86% of which appear only once. The source material was peripheral blood. The source of these receptors is a woman older than 75 with acute or convalescent COVID-19.

This clone was seen just once. The rearrangement uses TRBV30 and TRBJ1-6, with TRBD1 identical over 9 bases. The V segment lost 0 bases and the J segment 7 bases; nucleotides outside the gene matches: 1. The CDR3 consists of 14 residues. From germline, CDR1 is GTSNPN and CDR2 SVGIG (reference sequence). Written as DNA, the CDR3 is TGTGCCTGGAGTGTAGGACAGGGGAATTCACCCCTCCACTTT. Protein: CAWSVGQGNSPLHF.

This clone has a handful of counts. The chain joins TRBV5-6 to TRBJ1-1; 9 bases map to TRBD1. V was clipped by 2 bases and J by 5 bases; unmatched bases: 10. The CDR3 extends over 16 amino acids. Germline-derived CDR1 and CDR2 are SGHDT and YYEEEE. This chain's CDR3 is CASSLLTGTGRTEAFF. CDR3 in DNA: TGTGCCAGCAGCTTACTAACCGGGACAGGGAGAACTGAAGCTTTCTTT.

The chain combines TRBV27 with TRBJ2-5; D is perhaps TRBD1 (6 bases). CDR1 is MNHEY and CDR2 is SMNVEV in the germline V gene (reference sequence). This CDR3 is built from 15 residues. Trimming removed 5 bases from V and 7 bases from J, with 20 bases in between. This chain's CDR3 is CASSPPPTGSVTQYF. The CDR3 nucleotides are TGTGCCAGCAGTCCCCCGCCGACAGGTTCGGTGACCCAGTACTTC.

The V and J genes are TRBV18 and TRBJ2-3; TRBD2 is a possible D gene (5 bases). There are 16 residues in the CDR3. Trimming took off 4 bases at V and 2 bases at J, with 16 bases between the two ends. CDR1 and CDR2 (germline): KGHSH, LQKENI. The CDR3 DNA is TGTGCCAGCTCACGGGAGACGGGATTTATCACAGATACGCAGTATTTT. As protein: CASSRETGFITDTQYF.

This chain uses TRBV30 with TRBJ2-2; 8 nucleotides agree with TRBD2. The CDR3 is made up of 16 amino acids. V shed 4 bases, J shed 5 bases, and the junction held 12 bases outside the gene matches. CDR1 and CDR2 (germline): GTSNPN, SVGIG (reference sequence). The CDR3 region has the DNA TGTGCCTGGACTCTATCCCCGGGGGGGCTGACCGGGGAGCTGTTTTTT. Its protein product is CAWTLSPGGLTGELFF.

The V and J genes are TRBV11-2 and TRBJ2-5; no definite D call. The CDR3 is 14 amino acids. V lost 0 bases to trimming and J lost 6 bases, with 11 bases between them. Germline CDR1 reads SGHAT; CDR2 reads FQNNGV. In DNA form, the CDR3 reads TGTGCCAGCAGCTTAGATTTCAGGTTTCAGACCCAGTACTTC. Translated, it gives CASSLDFRFQTQYF.

The gene calls are TRBV6-5 and TRBJ1-1; 9 bases map to TRBD1. CDR1 MNHEY and CDR2 SVGAGI come from the germline V gene. The CDR3 has 15 amino acids. Trimming cost V 5 bases and J 5 bases; bases outside gene matches: 9. The CDR3 here is CASSRDRDGWTEAFF. The CDR3 region has the DNA TGTGCCAGCAGTCGGGACAGGGACGGGTGGACTGAAGCTTTCTTT.

The J gene is TRBJ1-3, the V gene TRBV2, with 8 bases identical to TRBD1. Trimming cost V 6 bases and J 2 bases; bases outside gene matches: 6. The CDR3 loop spans 15 amino acids. CDR1 and CDR2 (germline): SNHLY, FYNNEI. The CDR3 DNA sequence: TGTGCCAGCAGCGACTGGGACAGGACTGGAAACACCATATATTTT. Translation: CASSDWDRTGNTIYF.

The sample holds one count of this clone. The CDR3 sequence: CASRQGQALPEQYF. The CDR3 nucleotides are TGTGCCAGCAGGCAGGGACAGGCCCTCCCCGAGCAGTACTTC. The chain couples TRBV27 to TRBJ2-7; 8 positions agree with TRBD1. Germline CDR1 and CDR2: MNHEY and SMNVEV (reference sequence). The length of the CDR3 is 14 residues. The V and J ends lost 6 bases and 6 bases, in that order; junction bases with no gene match: 10.

J is TRBJ2-1 and V is TRBV5-6; 11 bases agree with TRBD2. V dropped 0 bases and J dropped 6; count of bases not matched to a gene: 5. CDR3 length: 16 amino acids. In germline, CDR1 is SGHDT, CDR2 YYEEEE. In DNA form, the CDR3 reads TGTGCCAGCAGCTTGGATTTAGCGGGGGGGCTCAATGAGCAGTTCTTC. Its translation is CASSLDLAGGLNEQFF.

The rearrangement uses TRBV4-1 and TRBJ2-7, with 7 bases fitting TRBD1. Unmatched junction bases numbered 7, after V lost 1 base and J lost 4 bases. The germline gives CDR1 MGHRA, CDR2 YSYEKL. The CDR3 contains 15 residues. The CDR3 DNA sequence: TGCGCCAGCAGCCAAGGAGAAGGGGGCGGATACGAGCAGTACTTC. This gives the protein CASSQGEGGGYEQYF.

The V gene is TRBV29-1, the J gene TRBJ2-1; maybe TRBD2 (5 bases). The CDR3 runs 16 residues. The germline CDR1 and CDR2 sequences are SQVTM and ANQGSEA. Trimming took off 1 base at V and 0 bases at J, with 13 bases between the two ends. The CDR3 is CSVEGPYGSSYNEQFF. CDR3 in DNA: TGCAGCGTTGAAGGTCCCTATGGGAGCTCCTACAATGAGCAGTTCTTC.

This clone was seen a few times. This chain uses TRBV9 with TRBJ2-3; a possible D gene is TRBD2 (7 bases). This CDR3 is built from 14 residues. CDR1 SGDLS and CDR2 YYNGEE come from the germline V gene. Trimming cost V 3 bases and J 2 bases, with 10 bases left between them. The CDR3 here is CASSAGGITDTQYF. DNA for the CDR3: TGTGCCAGCAGCGCGGGGGGCATCACAGATACGCAGTATTTT.

This chain joins TRBV4-1 and TRBJ1-4; 8 nucleotides match TRBD1. V lost 5 bases and J lost 13; bases outside the gene matches: 15. Germline CDR1 MGHRA, CDR2 YSYEKL. The CDR3 has 15 residues. The CDR3 here is CASSVTGAPGGRLFF. CDR3 sequence (DNA): TGCGCCAGCAGCGTGACAGGGGCACCAGGGGGAAGACTGTTTTTT.

This chain connects TRBV18 to TRBJ2-5, with 8 bases aligning to TRBD2. The junction had 9 bases not matched to a gene; V was cut back by 4 bases and J by 2 bases. Per germline, CDR1 KGHSH and CDR2 LQKENI. This CDR3 has 16 residues. DNA for the CDR3: TGTGCCAGCTCACAACCGGGACTAGGAGAGCAAGAGACCCAGTACTTC. This sequence encodes CASSQPGLGEQETQYF.

The rearrangement uses TRBV30 and TRBJ1-1, with 7 nucleotides matching TRBD1. CDR3 length: 14 amino acids. Looked up from germline, CDR1 is GTSNPN and CDR2 is SVGIG (reference sequence). V lost 4 bases and J lost 4; bases outside the gene matches: 9. CDR3 loop: CAWTPRGWSTEAFF. In DNA form, the CDR3 reads TGTGCCTGGACCCCCAGGGGGTGGAGCACTGAAGCTTTCTTT.

The rearrangement joins TRBV5-1 to TRBJ2-5, with 7 bases matching TRBD1. Unmatched junction bases numbered 3, after V lost 3 bases and J lost 1 base. CDR3 size: 14 residues. The V gene's germline CDR1 is SGHRS and CDR2 YFSETQ. The CDR3 reads CASSSGTVQETQYF. The CDR3 region has the DNA TGCGCCAGCAGCTCCGGGACAGTCCAAGAGACCCAGTACTTC.

The rearrangement joins TRBV28 to TRBJ1-5; D remains unclear. The CDR3 has 15 amino acids. Germline V CDR1 and CDR2: MDHEN, SYDVKM. The V gene lost 5 bases and the J gene lost 3 bases, with 14 bases spanning the gap. DNA of the CDR3: TGTGCCAGCAGTATGGACGGAGCGGCCAATCAGCCCCAGCATTTT. It encodes CASSMDGAANQPQHF.

The chain joins TRBV15 to TRBJ1-1; D might be TRBD1 (6 bases). Trimming took off 5 bases at V and 5 bases at J, with 12 bases between the two ends. The CDR3 sequence is 13 residues long. CDR1 LNHNV and CDR2 YYDKDF come from the germline V gene (reference sequence). DNA for the CDR3: TGTGCCACCAGCGTAAACAGGGTAACTGAAGCTTTCTTT. It yields the protein CATSVNRVTEAFF.

CDR3 coding DNA: TGTGCCAGCAGACCTCAGGGGTCGCAGCCCCAGCATTTT. It specifies CASRPQGSQPQHF. The chain uses TRBV6-6 and TRBJ1-5; weak D call: TRBD1 (6 bases). Trimming removed 6 bases from V and 7 bases from J, with 13 bases in between. Germline V gene sequence: CDR1 MNHNY, CDR2 SVGAGI (reference sequence). The CDR3 has 13 amino acids.

This chain uses TRBV2 with TRBJ2-3, with TRBD2 matching over 8 bases. Germline trimming cut 3 bases from V and 6 bases from J; bases unmatched to any gene: 5. The CDR3 is 14 residues long. Germline CDR1 and CDR2: SNHLY and FYNNEI. The CDR3 region is CASSDAGGLDTQYF. CDR3 coding DNA: TGTGCCAGCAGTGACGCGGGGGGCTTGGATACGCAGTATTTT.

This clone showed up just a few times. This rearrangement joins TRBV27 to TRBJ1-2; 8 nucleotides agree with TRBD1. Trimming removed 5 bases from V and 3 bases from J; junction bases left unmatched: 8. CDR3 size: 15 residues. CDR1 and CDR2 (germline): MNHEY, SMNVEV (reference sequence). The CDR3 sequence: CASSPRDRSYYGYTF. The CDR3, as DNA: TGTGCCAGCAGTCCACGGGACAGGTCCTACTATGGCTACACCTTC.